The clone carrying this T cell receptor (beta chain) appeared a few times. Its antigen is unidentified. The sample comes from a study of chemoradiotherapy in HPV16-positive cancers. Study at large: Candidate HPV-specific clones and shared TCR motifs came from a couple of HPV16-positive patients. Whole-study findings and limits: HPV-specific T cells were functionally defined from only a couple of HPV16-positive patients. Candidate HPV-specific clones and E7-related TCR motifs grew in tumor during treatment.

Clones were read by immunoSEQ multiplex PCR, and TCRdb kept only the in-frame ones, dropping some. The sample contains about 12,000 clones, around 85% of which appear only once. V lost 7 bases, J lost 11 bases, and 17 bases lay in between. The CDR3 covers 12 residues. Germline lookup yields CDR1 MDHEN and CDR2 SYDVKM. This sequence originates from a human donor with HPV-associated anogenital cancer. The sample was collected from a patient who underwent chemoradiotherapy. The chain couples TRBV28 to TRBJ1-1; D remains ambiguous. Here the CDR3 DNA reads TGTGCCAGCACCGAAACTTCGGGGTGGGCTTTCTTT. It encodes CASTETSGWAFF. The full variable domain, rest sourced from reference TRBV28 and TRBJ1-1, is DVKVTQSSRYLVKRTGEKVFLECVQDMDHENMFWYRQDPGLGLRLIYFSYDVKMKEKGDIPEGYSVSREKKERFSLILESASTNQTSMYLCASTETSGWAFFGQGTRLTVV.